What follows are 6 T cell receptor beta chains derived from one specimen sequenced in a study of shared clonotypes between healthy human individuals. Data came from immunoSEQ multiplex PCR; TCRdb stores just in-frame clones and leaves some out. The sample includes about 2 million clones, approximately 94% of them seen just once. Only CD45RO-negative cells positively selected for CCR7 counted as naive CD8 cells, so terminally differentiated effector memory CD45RA+ cells were excluded. Sequenced material: naive CD8+ T cells sorted from blood. The receptors here all came from a man aged 18 to 30 in good health.

The CDR3 region is CAWSIGTGGQYF. CDR3 coding DNA: TGTGCCTGGAGTATCGGGACAGGGGGCCAGTACTTC. This rearrangement joins TRBV30 to TRBJ2-5, with 11 bases matching TRBD1. The CDR3 sequence is 12 residues long. Unmatched junction bases numbered 3, after V lost 2 bases and J lost 10 bases. Germline V gives CDR1 GTSNPN, CDR2 SVGIG (reference sequence).

To note about this clone: This specimen includes other DNA sequences encoding the same CDR3. This chain uses TRBV7-9 with TRBJ2-1; 7 bases map to TRBD2. The CDR3 has 13 amino acids. The trim removed 1 base at V and 6 bases at J, leaving 0 bases unmatched. Germline-derived CDR1 and CDR2 are SEHNR and FQNEAQ (reference sequence). This CDR3 is CASSLGLANEQFF. The CDR3 region has the DNA TGTGCCAGCAGCTTAGGACTAGCCAATGAGCAGTTCTTC.

V usage is TRBV13 and J usage is TRBJ2-7; the match to TRBD2 covers 11 bases. J was trimmed by 0 bases and V by 3 bases; bases with no gene match: 1. This CDR3 region has 15 residues. The germline V gene has CDR1 PRHDT and CDR2 FYEKMQ (reference sequence). CDR3 in amino acids: CASSLTSGNSYEQYF. DNA for the CDR3: TGTGCCAGCAGCTTGACTAGCGGGAACTCCTACGAGCAGTACTTC. Full variable domain (outside the CDR3, taken from reference TRBV13 and TRBJ2-7): AAGVIQSPRHLIKEKRETATLKCYPIPRHDTVYWYQQGPGQDPQFLISFYEKMQSDKGSIPDRFSAQQFSDYHSELNMSSLELGDSALYFCASSLTSGNSYEQYFGPGTRLTVT.

The V call is TRBV6-5, the J call TRBJ2-3; the D gene is possibly TRBD1 (5 bases). V was cut by 1 base and J by 6 bases, with 11 bases left in between. Germline CDR1 reads MNHEY; CDR2 reads SVGAGI. The CDR3 consists of 14 residues. In DNA, the CDR3 is TGTGCCAGCAGTTACTTTCAGGGCCAGGATACGCAGTATTTT. Translation gives CASSYFQGQDTQYF.

CDR3 sequence (DNA): TGCGCCAGCAGCTCCGGGACTAGCGGGTTTTTTGGTGAGCAGTACTTC. This translates into CASSSGTSGFFGEQYF. The chain uses TRBV5-1 and TRBJ2-7; TRBD2 matches at 12 bases. This CDR3 region has 16 residues. In germline, CDR1 is SGHRS, CDR2 YFSETQ. The V gene end was trimmed by 3 bases and the J gene end by 7 bases; junction bases not matched to a gene: 11.

The chain couples TRBV4-3 to TRBJ1-6, with D unclear. Trimming removed 4 bases from V and 2 bases from J, with 15 bases in between. This CDR3 is built from 17 residues. CDR1 is LGHNA and CDR2 is YSLEER in the germline V gene. The CDR3 DNA follows: TGCGCCAGCAGCCCGTCCCGGATAACAGCCTATAATTCACCCCTCCACTTT. Protein: CASSPSRITAYNSPLHF.